This TCR beta chain originates from a study of shared clonotypes between healthy human individuals. This CDR3 comprises 15 residues. With 3 bases removed from V and 3 bases from J, the gap between germline ends came to 15 bases. In germline, CDR1 is SGHRS, CDR2 YFSETQ. Per the authors' pipeline: ImmunoSEQ sequences covered only the junction and lacked quality scores; filtering therefore differed. Assay used: immunoSEQ multiplex PCR; TCRdb lists only in-frame clones, some missing. Clone size and V and J calls were adopted from that table, with D and trimming inferred from the DNA. The sample shows around 2.1 million clones, roughly 95% of them seen only once. About this clone itself: Its cognate antigen is unknown.

Study-level results: Lower generation probabilities were found for non-shared clonotypes than for those shared by all four donors. With few donors, the genetic and exposure-history diversity represented was limited.

Sequenced material: naive CD4+ T cells sorted from blood. Specified subset: CD45RA+ positively selected. The J gene is TRBJ1-2, the V gene TRBV5-1; D call uncertain. This clonotype was sampled from a man aged 18 to 29 in good health. CDR3 coding DNA: TGCGCCAGCAGCTACGGACGGAACGTTGACTATGGCTACACCTTC. Its translation: CASSYGRNVDYGYTF.